This TCR beta chain is from a study of T cell changes during pregnancy in multiple sclerosis. Assay: immunoSEQ multiplex PCR; the TCRdb copy retains only in-frame clones and omits some. The sample includes around 35,000 clones, 92% of them seen just once. Germline V CDR1 and CDR2: SGHTA, FQGNSA. This CDR3 contains 15 residues. J lost 0 bases, V lost 5 bases, and 6 bases had no gene match. The TCR comes from a female donor with multiple sclerosis, enrolled in a pregnancy study. The source material was CD4+ T cells from peripheral blood mononuclear cells, sampled after pregnancy. The V call is TRBV7-2, the J call TRBJ2-5; 7 nucleotides line up with TRBD2. The CDR3 sequence is CASSPQRGYQETQYF. The CDR3 DNA sequence: TGTGCCAGCAGCCCCCAGCGGGGATACCAAGAGACCCAGTACTTC.